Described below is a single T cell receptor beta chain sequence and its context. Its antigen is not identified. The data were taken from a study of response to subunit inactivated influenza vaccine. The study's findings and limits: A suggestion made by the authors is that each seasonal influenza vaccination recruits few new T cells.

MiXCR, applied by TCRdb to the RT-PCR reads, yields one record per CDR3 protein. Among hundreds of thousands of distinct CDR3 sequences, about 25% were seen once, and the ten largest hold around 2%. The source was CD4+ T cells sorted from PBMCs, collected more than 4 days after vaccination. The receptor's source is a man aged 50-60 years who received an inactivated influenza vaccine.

The CDR3 reads CSASNRASTDTQYF. In DNA, the CDR3 is TGCAGTGCTAGTAATAGAGCTAGCACAGATACGCAGTATTTT. V and J are TRBV20-1 and TRBJ2-3; D uncertain. Between the trimmed V and J ends, which lost 3 bases and 0 bases, there was a span of 10 bases. CDR1 and CDR2 (germline): DFQATT, SNEGSKA (reference sequence). There are 14 residues in the CDR3.